Given below is one T cell receptor (beta chain) in context. In the authors' workflow: Estimation of nucleated cell counts relied on the amplification of reference gene primers. The data were produced by immunoSEQ multiplex PCR, yet TCRdb's version contains in-frame clones alone and is incomplete. For V, J and clone size, that table is used; D and trimming come from the DNA. The data show roughly 200,000 clones, around nine tenths seen once. The data derive from a study of blood T cell repertoires in COVID-19. The wider study: COVID-19 samples from acute and convalescent phases originated in the United States, Italy and Spain. The cDNA or gDNA used as material had been derived from T cells, B-cell-depleted T cells, or PBMCs.

The CDR3 spans 14 residues. Germline CDR1 SGDLS, CDR2 YYNGEE. Trimming cost V 4 bases and J 4 bases, with 12 bases left between them. The clonotype comes from a man in his fifties with acute or convalescent COVID-19. This chain uses TRBV9 with TRBJ1-5; a weak D match, TRBD1 (5 bases). Sequencing was done on a sample of peripheral blood. CDR3 in DNA: TGTGCCAGCAGCCTGACAGAGACAAATCAGCCCCAGCATTTT. Its protein is CASSLTETNQPQHF.